Reported below is one T cell receptor beta chain. The antigen is unknown. The CDR3 contains 15 residues. V gave up 0 bases and J gave up 4 bases, with 13 bases separating them. Germline CDR1 and CDR2: SGHDT and YYEEEE. Assay used: immunoSEQ multiplex PCR; TCRdb lists only in-frame clones, some missing. This table has around 77,000 clones, roughly 87% appearing once. This entry comes from a study of T cell responses to AZD1222 COVID-19 vaccine. Study background: It was second doses at about 4 or about 12 weeks that were pooled. Study-wide results and caveats: At study baseline, merely more than 5 AZD1222 recipients were seropositive. Targeting of unmutated variant regions was reportedly seen in nearly half of spike-specific TCRs.

The sequence was obtained from an adult in good health. The chain joins TRBV5-6 to TRBJ1-2; a possible D gene is TRBD1 (5 bases). This specimen was peripheral blood, taken on day 0 of AZD1222 vaccination. The CDR3 is CASSLEGLGVYGYTF. The CDR3, as DNA: TGTGCCAGCAGCTTGGAGGGACTGGGAGTCTATGGCTACACCTTC.